The next 14 T cell receptor beta chains were all read from a single sample in a study of beta chain features in type 1 diabetes. Whole-study findings and limits: All four CD4+ subsets of Type 1 diabetes patients contained TCRB CDR3s that were moderately but significantly shorter.

The authors reverse transcribed all of the isolated RNA, so sequencing captured expressed TCRB transcripts. Using immunoSEQ multiplex PCR, the repertoire was profiled, and TCRdb retains in-frame clones only, with some absent. Found here are roughly 290,000 clones, about 15% of them singletons; the top ten hold 0.015% to 0.017%. Antigens for these TCRs are unknown. The specimen was naive CD4+ T cells from blood. Every receptor here comes from a man aged 18 to 29 with type 1 diabetes.

The CDR3 loop reads CASSKTDGTQYF. In DNA, the CDR3 is TGTGCCAGCAGCAAGACAGACGGGACCCAGTACTTC. The chain is built from TRBV5-4 and TRBJ2-5; D might be TRBD1 (5 bases). This CDR3 contains 12 residues. Looked up from germline, CDR1 is SGHNT and CDR2 is YYREEE (reference sequence). V lost 4 bases and J lost 7, with 11 bases in between.

This clone was found a few times. J is TRBJ1-6 and V is TRBV14, with a tentative D call TRBD1 (6 bases). This CDR3 has 15 residues. In germline, CDR1 is SGHDN, CDR2 FVKESK. V was pared by 0 bases and J by 5 bases, with 8 bases between. Written as DNA, the CDR3 is TGTGCCAGCAGCCAAGAACACAGGGATAATTCACCCCTCCACTTT. Residues: CASSQEHRDNSPLHF.

This clone occurred a few times. This chain uses TRBV7-2 with TRBJ2-7; D may be TRBD1 (5 bases). This CDR3 comprises 15 residues. Germline V gene data show CDR1 as SGHTA and CDR2 as FQGNSA. V lost 0 bases to trimming and J lost 2 bases, with 11 bases between them. The CDR3 bases are TGTGCCAGCAGCTTAGCGGAAGGGGTGGCCTACGAGCAGTACTTC. This translates into CASSLAEGVAYEQYF.

The chain couples TRBV10-3 to TRBJ1-2; D might be TRBD1 (5 bases). The CDR3 has 15 amino acids. The germline V gene encodes CDR1 ENHRY and CDR2 SYGVKD. Trimming cost V 1 base and J 1 base, with 10 bases left between them. The CDR3 DNA reads TGTGCCATCAGTGAGTGGCAGGACAATAACTATGGCTACACCTTC. This sequence encodes CAISEWQDNNYGYTF.

This clone came up a few times. This chain connects TRBV9 to TRBJ2-2; 12 positions agree with TRBD2. With 5 bases clipped from V and 2 bases from J, the junction kept 7 bases outside the gene matches. The germline gives CDR1 SGDLS, CDR2 YYNGEE. The CDR3 has 17 residues. As DNA, the CDR3 is TGTGCCAGCAGTCCCAGACTAGCGGGAGTTAACACCGGGGAGCTGTTTTTT. Its translation: CASSPRLAGVNTGELFF.

The genes are TRBV6-5 and TRBJ2-7, with D maybe TRBD2 (6 bases). The length of the CDR3 is 14 residues. Per germline, CDR1 MNHEY and CDR2 SVGAGI. V was shortened by 5 bases and J by 2 bases, with 13 bases between the two germline ends. DNA for the CDR3: TGTGCCAGCAGTCTTTATGGAGGGCCCTACGAGCAGTACTTC. This gives the protein CASSLYGGPYEQYF.

This clone appeared a few times. The rearrangement links TRBV11-2 to TRBJ2-7, with a weak D call TRBD1 (6 bases). Germline V gives CDR1 SGHAT, CDR2 FQNNGV. The CDR3 is 14 amino acids. Trimming pared 6 bases from V and 8 bases from J, leaving 20 bases between. The CDR3 sequence: CASRRPGTQMKQYF. The CDR3 region has the DNA TGTGCCAGCAGGCGCCCCGGGACACAAATGAAGCAGTACTTC. Looking up the rest from reference TRBV11-2 and TRBJ2-7 gives the full variable domain: EAGVAQSPRYKIIEKRQSVAFWCNPISGHATLYWYQQILGQGPKLLIQFQNNGVVDDSQLPKDRFSAERLKGVDSTLKIQPAKLEDSAVYLCASRRPGTQMKQYFGPGTRLTVT.

This chain links TRBV28 with TRBJ2-7, with TRBD1 matching over 10 bases. This CDR3 contains 15 residues. Germline-derived CDR1 and CDR2 are MDHEN and SYDVKM. With 4 bases clipped from V and 5 bases from J, the junction kept 8 bases outside the gene matches. The CDR3: CASSSPGQGPHEQYF. The CDR3 DNA reads TGTGCCAGCAGTTCGCCGGGACAGGGGCCCCACGAGCAGTACTTC.

This clone has more than one count but fewer than ten. This sequence joins TRBV5-1 and TRBJ2-7, with a possible D match to TRBD2 (6 bases). This CDR3 has 15 residues. V was trimmed by 3 bases and J by 9 bases, leaving 22 bases between them. Germline-derived CDR1 and CDR2 are SGHRS and YFSETQ. CDR3 protein: CASSSGRDSFVGQYF. The DNA for the CDR3 is TGCGCCAGCAGCTCGGGCCGGGACTCCTTTGTCGGGCAGTACTTC. Combining the CDR3 with reference TRBV5-1 and TRBJ2-7 gives the whole variable domain KAGVTQTPRYLIKTRGQQVTLSCSPISGHRSVSWYQQTPGQGLQFLFEYFSETQRNKGNFPGRFSGRQFSNSRSEMNVSTLELGDSALYLCASSSGRDSFVGQYFGPGTRLTVT.

The J gene is TRBJ1-5, the V gene TRBV5-5; D gene unclear. Germline V gene data show CDR1 as SGHKS and CDR2 as YYEKEE (reference sequence). V was pared by 1 base and J by 2 bases, with 4 bases between. The CDR3 runs 13 residues. DNA of the CDR3: TGTGCCAGCAGCTTGACGGGCAATCAGCCCCAGCATTTT. This codes for CASSLTGNQPQHF. The entire variable domain, with the rest obtained from reference TRBV5-5 and TRBJ1-5, is as follows: DAGVTQSPTHLIKTRGQQVTLRCSPISGHKSVSWYQQVLGQGPQFIFQYYEKEERGRGNFPDRFSARQFPNYSSELNVNALLLGDSALYLCASSLTGNQPQHFGDGTRLSIL.

This chain uses TRBV29-1 with TRBJ2-5; weak D call: TRBD1 (5 bases). Germline assignment: CDR1 SQVTM and CDR2 ANQGSEA. The CDR3 sequence is 14 residues long. The ends were cut back, 6 bases at V and 1 base at J, with 15 bases in the middle. The CDR3 DNA is TGCAGCGTCCCTACGCGACAGACCCAAGAGACCCAGTACTTC. Translating it yields CSVPTRQTQETQYF.

The table lists this clone with a few counts. This chain links TRBV6-5 with TRBJ2-7; 7 nucleotides align to TRBD1. This CDR3 region has 14 residues. With V trimmed by 2 bases and J by 1 base, 2 bases remained unmatched. Germline V gives CDR1 MNHEY, CDR2 SVGAGI. CDR3 coding DNA: TGTGCCAGCAGTTACGACAGGGCATCCTACGAGCAGTACTTC. Encoded protein: CASSYDRASYEQYF.

This clone came up a few times. The chain has TRBV30 and TRBJ1-2, with 7 bases matching TRBD1. Germline assignment: CDR1 GTSNPN and CDR2 SVGIG (reference sequence). There are 15 residues in the CDR3. Trimming took 3 bases from V and 8 from J; bases not matched to a gene: 15. The CDR3 coding sequence is TGTGCCTGGAGAGCGATGACCCAGGGGGTGTCCGGCTACACCTTC. Translating gives CAWRAMTQGVSGYTF.

V and J are TRBV12-5 and TRBJ1-2; D unresolved. The CDR3 consists of 13 residues. V lost 4 bases, J lost 1 base, and 7 bases lay in between. Germline CDR1 and CDR2: LGHNT and FRNRAP. This chain's CDR3 is CASGSGVNYGYTF. The CDR3 region has the DNA TGTGCTAGTGGTTCGGGAGTTAACTATGGCTACACCTTC.